This T cell receptor (beta chain) was found in a study of vaccination effects on CD4 cells after COVID-19. Turning to the study itself: The study sampled a few convalescent patients both early and late after vaccination.

Produced via immunoSEQ multiplex PCR; TCRdb's table is partial and in-frame only. The repertoire holds around 50,000 clones, with about four fifths as singletons. Germline CDR1 is LGHDT and CDR2 is YNNKEL (reference sequence). The CDR3 totals 15 residues. J was trimmed by 5 bases and V by 1 base; bases with no gene match: 5. Study results and caveats: The study dataset contains few convalescent patients and includes no early post-infection timepoints. Spike-reactive clones present post-vaccine in convalescents were predominantly new vaccine-induced clones.

A roughly ten-day culture period preceded the isolation of CD4+ T cells. The person had a PCR-confirmed SARS-CoV-2 infection during March to December 2020. Everyone in the study got two shots of either the BNT162b2 or mRNA-1273 vaccine. Half-medium changes using IL-2 medium occurred on days 3 and 7. Worth noting for this clone: Its antigen is not identified.

Sequenced here: CD4+ T cells from PBMCs cultured without peptide, sampled after COVID-19 vaccination. This receptor was obtained from a human donor who had a prior SARS-CoV-2 infection. The gene calls are TRBV3-1 (or the pseudogene TRBV3-2) and TRBJ1-2; 9 bases match TRBD1. The CDR3 DNA sequence: TGTGCCAGCAGCCAAGGATCCGGGACAGGGTATGGCTACACCTTC. Translated: CASSQGSGTGYGYTF.